This T cell receptor (beta chain) was sequenced in a study of T cells in Graves' hyperthyroidism and ophthalmopathy. General observations from the study: Most thyroid clonotypes that were expanded above 0.001 also turned up in blood. Stable hyperthyroidism and ophthalmopathy were separated using 13 V-J signatures.

Researchers took RNA transcripts and amplified the TCR beta CDR3 regions from them. The TCR CDR3 was amplified in a first-round RT-PCR using the HTBI primer set. TCRdb used MiXCR to reprocess the multiplex PCR reads, holding one entry per CDR3 protein. The repertoire includes about half a million distinct CDR3 sequences, less than 25% of them detected once, and around 50% sits in the top ten. Notes on this clonotype: Its antigen is currently unknown.

V was pared by 3 bases and J by 0 bases, with 21 bases between. Looked up from germline, CDR1 is DFQATT and CDR2 is SNEGSKA (reference sequence). This CDR3 comprises 18 residues. Each diagnosis was grounded in clinical symptoms, serum thyroxine and TRAb, thyroid ultrasound, and orbital computed tomography. This clonotype originated in a woman aged 70-85 years with Graves' ophthalmopathy. The chain has TRBV20-1 and TRBJ1-3, with a possible D match to TRBD1 (6 bases). The sequencing sample was made of blood. CDR3: CSASPYRSGRGSGNTIYF. In DNA form, the CDR3 reads TGCAGTGCTAGCCCATATCGCAGCGGCAGGGGCTCTGGAAACACCATATATTTT.